One sample yielded the 21 T cell receptor beta chains listed below, sequenced in a study of blood T cell repertoires in COVID-19. Only in-frame clones appear in the TCRdb table, and some are missing; sequencing was by immunoSEQ multiplex PCR. The table lists 150,000 to 200,000 clones, roughly three quarters of them singletons. The specimen sequenced was peripheral blood. These receptors were collected from a woman in her forties or fifties with active or convalescent COVID-19.

The chain carries TRBV27 and TRBJ2-3; no firm D call. V lost 0 bases to trimming and J lost 2 bases, with 12 bases between them. CDR1 and CDR2 (germline): MNHEY, SMNVEV (reference sequence). The CDR3 loop spans 16 amino acids. The CDR3 region is CASSLSFRSNTDTQYF. As DNA, the CDR3 is TGTGCCAGCAGTTTATCCTTTCGGTCGAACACAGATACGCAGTATTTT.

The V gene is TRBV6-6, the J gene TRBJ1-5; the match to TRBD1 covers 10 bases. V shed 6 bases and J 2 bases; nucleotides not matched to a gene: 1. The CDR3 is 14 residues long. Germline V gene sequence: CDR1 MNHNY, CDR2 SVGAGI (reference sequence). CDR3 nucleotide sequence: TGTGCCAGCAGGACAGGGGGCGGCAATCAGCCCCAGCATTTT. This codes for CASRTGGGNQPQHF.

The CDR3 here is CASRHGGTDTQYF. The CDR3 region has the DNA TGTGCCAGCAGGCACGGGGGCACAGATACGCAGTATTTT. This sequence joins TRBV12-3 or TRBV12-4 and TRBJ2-3; a possible D gene is TRBD2 (5 bases). Deletions cut 6 bases from V and 1 base from J, with 8 bases between. CDR3 length: 13 amino acids.

Many counts were recorded for this clone. The J gene is TRBJ1-2, the V gene TRBV6-2 or TRBV6-3, with TRBD1 identical over 7 bases. This CDR3 is built from 13 residues. Germline V lookup: CDR1 MNHEY, CDR2 SVGEGT. V dropped 6 bases and J dropped 7; count of bases not matched to a gene: 8. The CDR3 protein is CASSPRNRGGYTF. CDR3 bases: TGTGCCAGCAGCCCCCGCAACAGGGGTGGCTACACCTTC.

The V and J genes are TRBV11-2 and TRBJ2-3; D may be TRBD2 (6 bases). Germline loops: CDR1 SGHAT, CDR2 FQNNGV. The CDR3 is 14 residues long. Trimming left V 5 bases short and J 2 bases short, with 11 bases between. CDR3 sequence (DNA): TGTGCCAGCAGCCCCGGGACTTTCACAGATACGCAGTATTTT. This sequence encodes CASSPGTFTDTQYF.

This clone has just one count. J is TRBJ2-5 and V is TRBV6-5; TRBD1 might be the D (6 bases). The ends were cut back, 2 bases at V and 1 base at J, with 14 bases in the middle. Germline V CDR1 and CDR2: MNHEY, SVGAGI. There are 16 residues in the CDR3. The CDR3 loop reads CASSYTGFVPQETQYF. DNA of the CDR3: TGTGCCAGCAGTTACACAGGGTTTGTCCCCCAAGAGACCCAGTACTTC.

This chain links TRBV9 with TRBJ2-5; D not certain. V was clipped by 4 bases and J by 5 bases, with 12 bases between them. Per the germline V gene, CDR1 is SGDLS and CDR2 is YYNGEE. The CDR3 runs to 13 residues. Here the CDR3 reads CASSIRNAETQYF. DNA of the CDR3: TGTGCCAGCAGCATCAGGAACGCGGAGACCCAGTACTTC. The full variable domain, with the rest looked up from reference TRBV9 and TRBJ2-5, is DSGVTQTPKHLITATGQRVTLRCSPRSGDLSVYWYQQSLDQGLQFLIQYYNGEERAKGNILERFSAQQFPDLHSELNLSSLELGDSALYFCASSIRNAETQYFGPGTRLLVL.

This clone was recorded only once. The V and J genes are TRBV5-6 and TRBJ1-2; the match to TRBD1 covers 8 bases. Germline V lookup: CDR1 SGHDT, CDR2 YYEEEE. Trimming at V came to 4 bases and at J to 5 bases, leaving 10 bases not matched to a gene. The CDR3 has 15 residues. CDR3 DNA sequence: TGTGCCAGCAGCCCCTATGGCCGGACAGGGTATGGCTACACCTTC. It is translated as CASSPYGRTGYGYTF.

This chain uses TRBV3-1 (or the pseudogene TRBV3-2) with TRBJ2-2, with TRBD1 matching over 7 bases. CDR3 length equals 17 residues. V dropped 1 base and J dropped 7; count of bases not matched to a gene: 12. CDR1 LGHDT and CDR2 YNNKEL come from the germline V gene (reference sequence). DNA for the CDR3: TGTGCCAGCAGCCAAGGACCCGGACAGGCCCGGTGCGGGGAGCTGTTTTTT. Translated: CASSQGPGQARCGELFF.

The rearrangement joins TRBV6-6 to TRBJ1-1, with D maybe TRBD1 (6 bases). This CDR3 is built from 13 residues. Looked up from germline, CDR1 is MNHNY and CDR2 is SVGAGI (reference sequence). Trimming removed 9 bases at V and 5 bases at J, with 16 bases between. In nucleotides, the CDR3 is TGTGCCAGTTCACAGGGTGGCGAAACTGAAGCTTTCTTT. Translating gives CASSQGGETEAFF.

On this clone itself: This same CDR3 is encoded by further DNA sequences in the sample. The rearrangement uses TRBV6-1 and TRBJ2-5; TRBD2 agrees at 8 bases. This CDR3 comprises 14 residues. V trimming: 2 bases; J trimming: 2 bases; junction bases outside the gene matches: 1. The germline V gene has CDR1 MNHNS and CDR2 SASEGT. The CDR3 sequence: CASSERGGQETQYF. CDR3 DNA sequence: TGTGCCAGCAGTGAACGCGGGGGGCAAGAGACCCAGTACTTC.

V is TRBV7-2 and J is TRBJ2-1, with D possibly being TRBD1 (5 bases). From germline, CDR1 is SGHTA and CDR2 FQGNSA. V shed 0 bases and J shed 1 base, with 10 bases lying between them. The CDR3 loop spans 16 amino acids. CDR3 nucleotide sequence: TGTGCCAGCAGCTTAGCGTTAGGGGTTTCCTACAATGAGCAGTTCTTC. The encoded protein is CASSLALGVSYNEQFF.

The CDR3 DNA follows: TGTGCCAGCAGCTTAATCAATGGGGGGATTACCGGGGAGCTGTTTTTT. Its protein product is CASSLINGGITGELFF. This chain connects TRBV11-2 to TRBJ2-2, with D possibly matching TRBD2 (6 bases). CDR1 is SGHAT and CDR2 is FQNNGV in the germline V gene. This CDR3 region has 16 residues. The germline V and J ends were trimmed by 2 bases and 5 bases, with 15 bases remaining between them.

The chain links TRBV3-1 (or the pseudogene TRBV3-2) to TRBJ1-3, with 7 bases identical to TRBD1. CDR1 and CDR2 (germline): LGHDT, YNNKEL (reference sequence). V was pared by 4 bases and J by 6 bases, with 6 bases of the junction left unmatched. The CDR3 runs 14 residues. The CDR3: CASSPRGKANTIYF. CDR3 nucleotide sequence: TGTGCCAGCAGCCCCAGGGGGAAGGCAAACACCATATATTTT.

The J gene is TRBJ2-7, the V gene TRBV4-2; 14 bases match TRBD2. Germline CDR1 and CDR2: LGHNA and YNFKEQ. J lost 5 bases, V lost 3 bases, and 6 bases had no gene match. The CDR3 length is 16 residues. This chain's CDR3 is CASSQGLAGEFHEQYF. CDR3 in DNA: TGTGCCAGCAGCCAGGGACTAGCGGGAGAATTCCACGAGCAGTACTTC.

This clone was observed at least ten times. The V gene is TRBV11-3, the J gene TRBJ2-2; a weak D match, TRBD1 (6 bases). CDR3 length equals 17 residues. Germline values: CDR1 SGHNT, CDR2 YENEEA. Trimming removed 8 bases at V and 0 bases at J, with 19 bases between. The CDR3: CASSSPRGGTNTGELFF. The DNA for the CDR3 is TGTGCCAGCTCCTCCCCCCGTGGGGGCACGAACACCGGGGAGCTGTTTTTT.

This CDR3 reads CASSSPGGGGTEAFF. The CDR3 DNA reads as TGTGCCAGCAGTTCCCCGGGTGGGGGAGGCACTGAAGCTTTCTTT. The chain has TRBV6-5 and TRBJ1-1; the D gene is possibly TRBD1 (5 bases). V was shortened by 4 bases and J by 4 bases, with 16 bases between the two germline ends. The CDR3 is made up of 15 amino acids. The germline CDR1 and CDR2 sequences are MNHEY and SVGAGI.

V and J are TRBV6-5 and TRBJ2-7; TRBD1 agrees at 9 bases. The CDR3 sequence is 15 residues long. CDR1 is MNHEY, CDR2 SVGAGI, per germline. With 6 bases clipped from V and 0 bases from J, the junction kept 6 bases outside the gene matches. The CDR3 bases are TGTGCCAGCAGCCGGGGACAGGGAAGCTCCTACGAGCAGTACTTC. This gives the protein CASSRGQGSSYEQYF.

The chain couples TRBV19 to TRBJ1-5, with a weak D call TRBD1 (5 bases). In germline, CDR1 is LNHDA, CDR2 SQIVND (reference sequence). The CDR3 length is 15 residues. Between the trimmed V and J ends, which lost 2 bases and 8 bases, there was a span of 16 bases. The CDR3 coding sequence is TGTGCCAGTAGTATACAGACCAATACGGGGGAGCCCCAGCATTTT. Its protein is CASSIQTNTGEPQHF.

This clone was recorded only once. This chain uses TRBV30 with TRBJ2-7, with TRBD2 matching over 7 bases. The CDR3 is 15 amino acids. The junction had 7 bases not matched to a gene; V was cut back by 0 bases and J by 2 bases. CDR1 is GTSNPN and CDR2 is SVGIG in the germline V gene (reference sequence). The CDR3 DNA reads TGTGCCTGGAGTGTACCGTCGGCGGGGGCCTACGAGCAGTACTTC. The encoded protein is CAWSVPSAGAYEQYF.

The genes are TRBV3-1 (or the pseudogene TRBV3-2) and TRBJ2-2; 14 nucleotides agree with TRBD2. CDR1 LGHDT and CDR2 YNNKEL come from the germline V gene (reference sequence). There are 16 residues in the CDR3. Trimming took 4 bases from V and 4 from J; bases not matched to a gene: 2. In nucleotides, the CDR3 is TGTGCCAGCAGCCCGACTAGCGGGAGGGCCACCGGGGAGCTGTTTTTT. Its translation: CASSPTSGRATGELFF.